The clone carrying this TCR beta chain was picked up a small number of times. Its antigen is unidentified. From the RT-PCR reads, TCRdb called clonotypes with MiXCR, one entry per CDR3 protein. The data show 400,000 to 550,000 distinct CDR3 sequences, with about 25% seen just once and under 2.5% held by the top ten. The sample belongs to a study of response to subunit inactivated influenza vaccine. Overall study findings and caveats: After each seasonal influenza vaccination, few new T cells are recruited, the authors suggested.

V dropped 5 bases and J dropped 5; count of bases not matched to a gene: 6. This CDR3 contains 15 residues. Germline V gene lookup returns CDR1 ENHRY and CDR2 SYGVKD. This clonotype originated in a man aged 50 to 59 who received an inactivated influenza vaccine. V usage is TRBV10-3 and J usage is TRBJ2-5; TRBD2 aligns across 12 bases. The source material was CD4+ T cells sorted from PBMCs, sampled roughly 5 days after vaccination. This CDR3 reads CAISTGTSGSETQYF. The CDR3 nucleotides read TGTGCCATCAGTACTGGGACTAGCGGGTCTGAGACCCAGTACTTC.